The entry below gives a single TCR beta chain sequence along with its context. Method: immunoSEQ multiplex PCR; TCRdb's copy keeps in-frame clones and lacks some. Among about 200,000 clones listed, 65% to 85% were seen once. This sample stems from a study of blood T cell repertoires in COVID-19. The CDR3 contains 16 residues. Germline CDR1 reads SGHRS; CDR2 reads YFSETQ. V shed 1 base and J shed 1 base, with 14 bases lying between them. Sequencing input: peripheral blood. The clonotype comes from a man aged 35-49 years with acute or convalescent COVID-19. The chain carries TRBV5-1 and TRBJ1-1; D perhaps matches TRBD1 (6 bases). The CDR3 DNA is TGCGCCAGCAGCTTGAGGACAGCTCGAGAGAACACTGAAGCTTTCTTT. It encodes CASSLRTARENTEAFF.